The 5 T cell receptor beta chains presented below share a single source sample, sequenced in a study of cytomegalovirus exposure and HLA in healthy donors. With 60 Vbeta and 13 Jbeta primers, the PCR was carried out. Only in-frame clones appear in the TCRdb table, and some are missing; sequencing was by immunoSEQ multiplex PCR. This sample has 100,000 to 150,000 clones, with over 75% found just once. The sample consisted of PBMCs. Source of these receptors: a man aged 18 to 30 in good health and CMV-seropositive.

V and J are TRBV5-1 and TRBJ2-7; 10 bases are shared with TRBD2. CDR1 and CDR2 (germline): SGHRS, YFSETQ. V was clipped by 4 bases and J by 2 bases; unmatched bases: 3. The CDR3 extends over 14 amino acids. The CDR3 sequence is CASSQGTSAYEQYF. The CDR3 coding sequence is TGCGCCAGCAGCCAGGGGACTAGCGCCTACGAGCAGTACTTC.

The chain couples TRBV21-1 to TRBJ2-2; TRBD1 is the table's D call, not checked against the DNA. TRBV21-1 is a listed pseudogene. CDR3 size: 16 residues. CDR3 coding DNA: TGTGCCAGCAGCAAAGGCTGCCAGGGGAACACCGGGGAGCTGTTTTTT. Translating it yields CASSKGCQGNTGELFF.

This clone was counted a few times. The chain is built from TRBV27 and TRBJ1-1, with D maybe TRBD1 (5 bases). This CDR3 spans 14 amino acids. The V end lost 5 bases, the J end lost 6 bases, and 16 bases lay between the germline ends. Looked up from germline, CDR1 is MNHEY and CDR2 is SMNVEV (reference sequence). CDR3 nucleotides: TGTGCCAGCAGTGTTCTCAGGGAAGGGGCTGAAGCTTTCTTT. Translating it yields CASSVLREGAEAFF.

This chain connects TRBV7-8 to TRBJ2-2; D not certain. Trimming stripped 6 bases from V and 5 bases from J, with 16 bases between. The CDR3 is made up of 15 amino acids. Germline CDR1 is SGHVS and CDR2 is FQNEAQ. CDR3: CASSTTGSGTGELFF. CDR3 coding DNA: TGTGCCAGCAGTACCACCGGATCCGGGACCGGGGAGCTGTTTTTT.

This sequence joins TRBV29-1 and TRBJ2-1, with 11 bases that match TRBD2. This CDR3 has 16 amino acids. The V gene's germline CDR1 is SQVTM and CDR2 ANQGSEA. Trimming removed 7 bases from V and 4 bases from J; junction bases left unmatched: 12. The chain's CDR3 is CSGAGTSGGGYNEQFF. CDR3 nucleotide sequence: TGCAGCGGAGCCGGGACTAGCGGAGGGGGGTACAATGAGCAGTTCTTC.